Here is one TCR beta chain with its context. Trimming took 2 bases from V and 0 from J, leaving 8 bases between them. The CDR3 consists of 15 residues. The V gene's germline CDR1 is LGHDT and CDR2 YNNKEL (reference sequence). Peripheral blood from each donor was collected in a volume of 8.5 to 10 milliliters. The data were taken from a study of blood T cells in healthy people across ages. A second PCR of roughly 7 to 11 cycles used a sample-barcoded 5' primer and a J-beta primer mix. TCRdb independently ran MiXCR on the 5' RACE reads; one entry per CDR3 protein. The sample has over a million distinct CDR3 sequences, about 42% seen once.

The sequence came from a woman in her late teens or twenties in good health. The chain joins TRBV3-1 to TRBJ1-3; D remains ambiguous. The specimen was blood. CDR3 sequence (DNA): TGTGCCAGCAGCCAAAACGCAAACTCTGGAAACACCATATATTTT. This encodes CASSQNANSGNTIYF.